This T cell receptor beta chain stems from a study of OX40 agonist ivuxolimab in advanced cancers. Some background on the complete study: Ivuxolimab was an agonistic, fully human IgG2 monoclonal antibody directed against OX40 (CD134), a costimulatory receptor. Of the 50 to 55 patients in dose escalation, around 20 had hepatocellular carcinoma, some 15 had melanoma, 9 had renal cell carcinoma and 9 had head and neck cancer. A male proportion of roughly 80% and a mean age of about 60 years, ranging from about 23 to 90, were recorded for the dose-escalation cohort. The paper reports the monotherapy dose-escalation portion (N of about 52 patients) of the phase I ivuxolimab trial. Intravenous ivuxolimab was administered to patients every 2 weeks at six dose levels: 0.01, 0.1, 0.3, 1.5, 3 and 10 mg/kg. Patients were allowed to have had prior anti-PD-1, anti-PD-L1 or anti-CTLA-4 therapy, and about 40% of the dose-escalation patients had been treated with checkpoint inhibitors. Peripheral TCRbeta sequencing was intended to test whether TCR sequence diversity was altered and clonal T-cell expansion was caused by ivuxolimab. Partial responses occurred in three dose-escalation patients, of whom one had hepatocellular carcinoma and two had cutaneous melanoma. Overall study results and their limits: Low levels of normalized T-cell clonal expansion were also seen in some patients who did not respond. After ivuxolimab, more expanded clones were found on average in CD8+ T cells than in CD4+ T cells. At doses from 0.1 to 3.0 mg/kg, clonal expansion was seen in both CD4+ and CD8+ blood T cells between baseline and week 6. The antigen specificity of the clonally expanded peripheral T cells was not determined. In partial responders in the 0.1-3.0 mg/kg groups, normalized peripheral clonal expansion was found to be among the lowest, especially among CD8+ T cells.

The trial excluded patients who had a history of autoimmune disease or were on systemic immunosuppression. In every dose cohort, peripheral blood was drawn for TCR sequencing at baseline, cycle 4 day 1, and cycle 7 day 1. Samples came from an open-label, multicenter, first-in-human phase I dose-escalation trial of ivuxolimab. Adults with locally advanced or metastatic head and neck squamous cell, hepatocellular, melanoma or renal cell carcinoma were enrolled in the trial. Before TCR sequencing, CD4+ T cells and CD8+ T cells were sorted from peripheral blood as separate populations. Comment on this clone: It lacks a known antigen. No quality values exist for individual bases; no much larger clone is one base distant.

To sequence the TCRbeta CDR3 region, genomic DNA was isolated from the sorted cells. The immunoSEQ Assay was used for sequencing of TCRbeta CDR3 regions. The table was pulled from immuneACCESS by TCRdb, which kept in-frame rearrangements only. Such tables lose some clones; where checked, under half of the loss comes from unresolved V genes, and the rest has no known cause. The sample table holds more than 45,000 clones, of which around 78% were seen once. The ten largest clonotypes hold 3% to 4% of the sample. The CDR3 holds 13 amino acids from the cysteine to the phenylalanine. Kept here is only the CDR3 DNA, which spans 39 bases and is read in frame from base 1. Relative to germline, V is 6 bases shorter and J is 4 bases shorter, with 13 bases between their ends. For CDR1 and CDR2, the germline V gene (reference sequence) lists MNHEY and SMNVEV.

The sequences come from CD4+ or CD8+ T cells sorted from blood, collected in a trial of the OX40 agonist ivuxolimab. The chain is encoded by TRBV27 joined to TRBJ2-7, with no confidently assigned D gene. The sequence came from an adult with an advanced solid tumor such as melanoma, head and neck, liver or kidney cancer. The DNA sequence is TGTGCCAGCAGCCCAGTGATCCAATACGAGCAGTACTTC. Its protein is CASSPVIQYEQYF.